Listed here are 20 T cell receptor beta chains from one sample, sequenced in a study of blood T cell repertoires in COVID-19. The assay was immunoSEQ multiplex PCR, and TCRdb's table has in-frame clones only and misses some. The table records tens of thousands of clones, over 55% of them present only once. Sequencing was performed on peripheral blood. The receptor set was obtained from a woman aged 70-85 years with COVID-19, enrolled during active disease.

In DNA form, the CDR3 reads TGCGCCAGCAGACCTAGCGGGGGCTACACAGATACGCAGTATTTT. Its translation is CASRPSGGYTDTQYF. The chain combines TRBV10-2 with TRBJ2-3; TRBD2 matches at 10 bases. The V gene end was trimmed by 6 bases and the J gene end by 2 bases; junction bases not matched to a gene: 5. The CDR3 runs 15 residues. CDR1 is WSHSY and CDR2 is SAAADI in the germline V gene.

This chain connects TRBV7-8 to TRBJ2-2; 8 nucleotides match TRBD1. From germline, CDR1 is SGHVS and CDR2 FQNEAQ. The CDR3 length is 14 residues. Trimming cost V 5 bases and J 7 bases; bases outside gene matches: 6. The DNA for the CDR3 is TGTGCCAGCAGCGTCGACAGGGGAGTCGGGGAGCTGTTTTTT. Translation: CASSVDRGVGELFF.

The chain couples TRBV18 to TRBJ2-7; 9 bases map to TRBD1. This CDR3 spans 13 amino acids. CDR1 and CDR2 from the germline V gene are KGHSH and LQKENI. The V and J ends lost 3 bases and 4 bases, in that order; junction bases with no gene match: 1. The CDR3 is CASSPGTGYEQYF. As DNA, the CDR3 is TGTGCCAGCTCACCCGGGACAGGGTACGAGCAGTACTTC.

DNA for the CDR3: TGCAGCGTCAGAGTAGCGGGAGAGGGAGAGACCCAGTACTTC. Protein sequence: CSVRVAGEGETQYF. The rearrangement links TRBV29-1 to TRBJ2-5; TRBD2 agrees at 9 bases. CDR1 is SQVTM, CDR2 ANQGSEA, per germline. This CDR3 is 14 amino acids long. The V segment lost 6 bases and the J segment 4 bases; nucleotides outside the gene matches: 9. Combining the CDR3 with reference TRBV29-1 and TRBJ2-5 gives the whole variable domain SAVISQKPSRDICQRGTSLTIQCQVDSQVTMMFWYRQQPGQSLTLIATANQGSEATYESGFVIDKFPISRPNLTFSTLTVSNMSPEDSSIYLCSVRVAGEGETQYFGPGTRLLVL.

Here the CDR3 DNA reads TGTGCCAGCAGTTACTGGCCTAGCGGGGGGTCAGCGGGTGAGCAGTTCTTC. It specifies CASSYWPSGGSAGEQFF. The chain combines TRBV6-2 or TRBV6-3 with TRBJ2-1; 11 nucleotides line up with TRBD2. The CDR3 loop spans 17 amino acids. CDR1 is MNHEY and CDR2 is SVGEGT in the germline V gene. The V and J ends lost 1 base and 9 bases, in that order; junction bases with no gene match: 11.

V is TRBV6-5 and J is TRBJ1-5, with TRBD1 matching over 9 bases. This CDR3 is 15 amino acids long. Germline values: CDR1 MNHEY, CDR2 SVGAGI. With 6 bases clipped from V and 7 bases from J, the junction kept 10 bases outside the gene matches. This chain's CDR3 is CASRLGQGKGQPQHF. For the CDR3, the DNA is TGTGCCAGCAGACTTGGACAGGGGAAGGGACAGCCCCAGCATTTT.

This chain links TRBV5-6 with TRBJ1-3; maybe TRBD1 (5 bases). CDR3 length equals 15 residues. Germline V gene lookup returns CDR1 SGHDT and CDR2 YYEEEE. The V gene lost 1 base and the J gene lost 0 bases, with 8 bases spanning the gap. As DNA, the CDR3 is TGTGCCAGCAGCTTGTGGGGCCTCTCTGGAAACACCATATATTTT. It specifies CASSLWGLSGNTIYF.

The chain uses TRBV9 and TRBJ1-3; D unclear. Per germline, CDR1 SGDLS and CDR2 YYNGEE. The CDR3 length is 16 residues. Trimming pared 2 bases from V and 0 bases from J, leaving 12 bases between. In DNA, the CDR3 is TGTGCCAGCAGCGTCGGTTTCTCGAGCTCTGGAAACACCATATATTTT. Its translation is CASSVGFSSSGNTIYF.

A few counts support this clone. The CDR3 protein is CASSLRTISYEQYF. CDR3 in DNA: TGTGCCAGCAGTTTGCGGACAATCTCCTACGAGCAGTACTTC. The chain is built from TRBV27 and TRBJ2-7; D perhaps matches TRBD1 (5 bases). This CDR3 has 14 amino acids. Germline-derived CDR1 and CDR2 are MNHEY and SMNVEV (reference sequence). V was trimmed by 3 bases and J by 0 bases, leaving 9 bases between them.

The chain has TRBV29-1 and TRBJ1-3; 8 nucleotides align to TRBD1. CDR3 length equals 13 residues. J gave up 2 bases and V 7 bases, and 4 bases lay outside the gene matches. Looked up from germline, CDR1 is SQVTM and CDR2 is ANQGSEA. The CDR3 nucleotides read TGCAGCGGGAGCAGGGGGCCTGGAAACACCATATATTTT. Protein sequence: CSGSRGPGNTIYF.

J is TRBJ2-7 and V is TRBV11-2; a weak D match, TRBD1 (6 bases). The CDR3 spans 14 residues. V was pared by 5 bases and J by 6 bases, with 17 bases between. In germline, CDR1 is SGHAT, CDR2 FQNNGV. The CDR3 region is CASSLKNRAGEQYV. CDR3 in DNA: TGTGCCAGCAGCCTAAAAAACAGGGCCGGCGAGCAGTACGTC.

There are a few counts of this clone. The V call is TRBV11-2, the J call TRBJ2-3, with 9 bases identical to TRBD2. The germline V gene has CDR1 SGHAT and CDR2 FQNNGV. The CDR3 has 18 amino acids. The V and J ends lost 5 bases and 5 bases, in that order; junction bases with no gene match: 17. The DNA for the CDR3 is TGTGCCAGCAGCCACCCGGAGTCTAGCGGGGCCTTGGTAGATACGCAGTATTTT. It encodes CASSHPESSGALVDTQYF.

The rearrangement links TRBV5-1 to TRBJ2-1; D ambiguous. This CDR3 comprises 14 residues. Per germline, CDR1 SGHRS and CDR2 YFSETQ. V gave up 2 bases and J gave up 4 bases, with 10 bases separating them. The CDR3 bases are TGCGCCAGCAGCTTAGACTCCGCTTACAATGAGCAGTTCTTC. Protein product: CASSLDSAYNEQFF. The full variable domain, in which reference TRBV5-1 and TRBJ2-1 provide the parts outside the CDR3, is KAGVTQTPRYLIKTRGQQVTLSCSPISGHRSVSWYQQTPGQGLQFLFEYFSETQRNKGNFPGRFSGRQFSNSRSEMNVSTLELGDSALYLCASSLDSAYNEQFFGPGTRLTVL.

As DNA, the CDR3 is TGTGCCAGCAGCCCCTCAGCGGGAAATACGCAGTATTTT. It translates to CASSPSAGNTQYF. The chain is built from TRBV7-2 and TRBJ2-3; 7 bases match TRBD2. Trimming cost V 5 bases and J 7 bases; bases outside gene matches: 6. CDR1 and CDR2 (germline): SGHTA, FQGNSA. The CDR3 runs to 13 residues.

This clone has only one observation. This chain uses TRBV7-2 with TRBJ1-4; D is perhaps TRBD1 (6 bases). V lost 3 bases, J lost 3 bases, and 14 bases lay in between. The CDR3 totals 16 residues. Germline values: CDR1 SGHTA, CDR2 FQGNSA. In DNA, the CDR3 is TGTGCCAGCAGCTTCCTGATGGACAGCCCTAATGAAAAACTGTTTTTT. This encodes CASSFLMDSPNEKLFF.

The chain employs TRBV4-2 and TRBJ2-5, with TRBD2 identical over 10 bases. CDR1 is LGHNA and CDR2 is YNFKEQ in the germline V gene. This CDR3 contains 16 residues. V lost 1 base, J lost 3 bases, and 5 bases stayed unmatched. The CDR3: CASSQGQRGGEETQYF. CDR3 nucleotides: TGTGCCAGCAGCCAAGGACAGCGGGGGGGGGAAGAGACCCAGTACTTC.

The V call is TRBV28, the J call TRBJ1-2, with 8 bases fitting TRBD1. Trimming took 7 bases from V and 5 from J; bases not matched to a gene: 9. Germline CDR1 and CDR2: MDHEN and SYDVKM. The CDR3 has 14 amino acids. The chain's CDR3 is CASTPSGTGYGYTF. The CDR3 DNA reads TGTGCCAGCACCCCGTCGGGGACAGGTTATGGCTACACCTTC.

The CDR3 DNA is TGCAGCGTTGCGGAGGATGAGCAGTTCTTC. Translating it yields CSVAEDEQFF. The chain combines TRBV29-1 with TRBJ2-1, with D tentatively TRBD2 (5 bases). This CDR3 is 10 amino acids long. CDR1 and CDR2 from the germline V gene are SQVTM and ANQGSEA. Deletions cut 4 bases from V and 8 bases from J, with 6 bases between.

The genes are TRBV29-1 and TRBJ2-7, with D possibly TRBD1 on 6 matching bases. The CDR3 is made up of 18 amino acids. The V gene's germline CDR1 is SQVTM and CDR2 ANQGSEA. The V and J ends lost 6 bases and 0 bases respectively, with 27 bases between them. The CDR3 reads CSVLPSTWAEGDSYEQYF. The CDR3 region has the DNA TGCAGCGTCCTCCCCTCCACCTGGGCCGAGGGGGACTCCTACGAGCAGTACTTC.

The rearrangement links TRBV4-1 to TRBJ2-7, with 8 bases aligning to TRBD1. Germline V gene sequence: CDR1 MGHRA, CDR2 YSYEKL. The J segment lost 0 bases and the V segment lost 4 bases, leaving 5 bases of the junction unmatched. The CDR3 is 15 amino acids. The CDR3 nucleotides are TGCGCCAGCAGCCCCGGACAGGGCGGCTCCTACGAGCAGTACGTC. It specifies CASSPGQGGSYEQYV.